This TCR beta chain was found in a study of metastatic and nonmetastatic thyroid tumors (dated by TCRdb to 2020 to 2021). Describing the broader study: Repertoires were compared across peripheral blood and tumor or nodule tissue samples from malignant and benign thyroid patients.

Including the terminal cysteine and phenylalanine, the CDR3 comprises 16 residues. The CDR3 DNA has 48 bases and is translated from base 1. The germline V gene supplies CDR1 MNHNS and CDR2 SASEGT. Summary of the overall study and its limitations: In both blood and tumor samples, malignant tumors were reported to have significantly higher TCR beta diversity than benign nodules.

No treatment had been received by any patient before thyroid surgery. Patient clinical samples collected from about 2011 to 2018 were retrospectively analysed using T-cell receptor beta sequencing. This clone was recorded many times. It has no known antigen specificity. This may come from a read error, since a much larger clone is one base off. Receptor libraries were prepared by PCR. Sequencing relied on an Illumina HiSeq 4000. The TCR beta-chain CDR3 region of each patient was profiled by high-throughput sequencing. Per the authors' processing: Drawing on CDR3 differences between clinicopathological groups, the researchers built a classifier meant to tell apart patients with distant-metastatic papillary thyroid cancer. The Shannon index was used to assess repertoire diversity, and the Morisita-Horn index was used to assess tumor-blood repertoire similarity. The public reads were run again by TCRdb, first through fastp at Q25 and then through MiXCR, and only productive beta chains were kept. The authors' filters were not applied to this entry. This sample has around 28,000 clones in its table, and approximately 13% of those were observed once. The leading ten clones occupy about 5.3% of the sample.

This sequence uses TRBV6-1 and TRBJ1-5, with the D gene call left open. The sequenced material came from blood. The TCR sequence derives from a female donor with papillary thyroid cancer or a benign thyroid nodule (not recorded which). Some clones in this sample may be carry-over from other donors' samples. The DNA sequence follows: TGTGCCGGCAGTACACTAGAGCCAACGGGCAATCAGCCCCAGCATTTT. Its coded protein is CAGSTLEPTGNQPQHF.